The 20 T cell receptor beta chains below all came from one sample that was sequenced in a study of tumor-infiltrating lymphocytes in primary liver carcinoma. Starting material of around 490 ng total RNA yielded TCR beta cDNA via a constant-region primer. Library construction for TCR beta comprised three nested multiplex PCR rounds performed with slightly modified ARM-PCR. The first two PCR rounds used TRBV1-TRBV30 forward primers with a C-beta reverse primer, roughly 10 cycles each. One entry per CDR3 protein results from TCRdb running MiXCR on the multiplex PCR reads. This table holds around 80,000 distinct CDR3 sequences, approximately 72% found once. Both RNA and DNA were isolated together from approximately 20-30 mg of bulk tissue that had not been sorted. The sequenced sample consisted of liver tumor tissue from sampling region 1. The subset is: tumor region T1, superior pole. These TCRs come from a middle-aged man with primary liver carcinoma and hepatitis B virus infection.

V is TRBV6-1 and J is TRBJ2-1; D ambiguous. V lost 1 base, J lost 7 bases, and 11 bases lay in between. This CDR3 spans 14 amino acids. Looked up from germline, CDR1 is MNHNS and CDR2 is SASEGT. The CDR3 sequence: CASSEDGTMNEQFF. As DNA, the CDR3 is TGTGCCAGCAGTGAAGACGGAACTATGAATGAGCAGTTCTTC.

Notes on this clonotype: The conserved final phenylalanine or tryptophan is absent from the CDR3, which likely points to a read error. The genes are TRBV5-1 and TRBJ2-3; 8 nucleotides agree with TRBD1. Germline CDR1 reads SGHRS; CDR2 reads YFSETQ. CDR3 length: 15 amino acids. CDR3 residues: CASSLATGETDTQYC. In DNA, the CDR3 is TGCGCCAGTAGCTTGGCGACAGGGGAAACAGATACGCAGTATTGT.

There are many counts of this clonotype. The V call is TRBV7-9, the J call TRBJ2-7, with TRBD1 matching over 10 bases. Germline CDR1 and CDR2: SEHNR and FQNEAQ (reference sequence). Trimming took 0 bases from V and 2 from J; bases not matched to a gene: 7. The CDR3 consists of 17 residues. The CDR3 region has the DNA TGTGCCAGCAGCTTAGCCCCTCGGGACAGGGGTCCCTACGAGCAGTACTTC. Translating gives CASSLAPRDRGPYEQYF.

About this clonotype itself: One end of the junction varies from germline; a read error may be responsible. The chain has TRBV6-5 and TRBJ2-7; maybe TRBD1 (6 bases). CDR3 length equals 15 residues. Germline V CDR1 and CDR2: MNHEY, SVGAGI. Here the CDR3 reads CASSWVGTGYYEKYF. CDR3 nucleotides: TGTGCCAGCAGTTGGGTGGGAACAGGGTACTACGAGAAGTACTTC.

The gene calls are TRBV11-2 and TRBJ1-3, with D unresolved. The CDR3 totals 14 residues. Germline assignment: CDR1 SGHAT and CDR2 FQNNGV. V lost 6 bases, J lost 0 bases, and 9 bases lay in between. DNA for the CDR3: TGTGCCAGCAGTCCCACGGACTCTGGAAACACCATATATTTT. This sequence encodes CASSPTDSGNTIYF.

As concerns this clonotype: In this CDR3 the conserved last residue, phenylalanine or tryptophan, is missing, so a read error is likely. This rearrangement joins TRBV7-9 to TRBJ2-3, with TRBD2 matching 11 bases. The CDR3 runs to 16 residues. CDR1 and CDR2 from the germline V gene are SEHNR and FQNEAQ (reference sequence). CDR3 in DNA: TGTACCAGCAGCTTAGCGCTAGCGGGAGGAACAGATACGCAGTATTTG. It specifies CTSSLALAGGTDTQYL.

Remarks on this clonotype: This is likely a read error, given that the CDR3 carries no conserved phenylalanine or tryptophan at its end. The chain is built from TRBV5-5 and TRBJ2-3, with D uncertain. The germline V gene encodes CDR1 SGHKS and CDR2 YYEKEE (reference sequence). This CDR3 region has 14 residues. V was cut by 4 bases and J by 4 bases, with 13 bases left in between. The CDR3 DNA is TGTGCCAGCAGCATGGCCGCCGGAGCAGATACGCAGTATTAT. Its translation: CASSMAAGADTQYY.

This clonotype was observed many times. The V gene is TRBV4-2, the J gene TRBJ2-3; D gene ambiguous. Between the trimmed V and J ends, which lost 1 base and 2 bases, there was a span of 10 bases. Germline CDR1 and CDR2: LGHNA and YNFKEQ. This CDR3 contains 15 residues. CDR3 sequence: CASSQAGSLTDTQYF. The CDR3 DNA sequence: TGTGCCAGCAGCCAAGCGGGTTCCCTCACAGATACGCAGTATTTT.

Worth noting for this clonotype: Sequence at one end of the junction differs from germline and may be a read error. The chain combines TRBV24-1 with TRBJ2-1; maybe TRBD1 (6 bases). Germline V gene data show CDR1 as KGHDR and CDR2 as SFDVKD. The CDR3 loop spans 16 amino acids. This CDR3 reads CATSDPTRGSYNEQSF. CDR3 nucleotides: TGTGCCACCAGTGACCCTACTAGGGGGAGCTACAATGAGCAGTCCTTC.

Comments on this clonotype: Germline and junction disagree at one end, which may indicate a read error. V and J are TRBV4-1 and TRBJ1-6, with D possibly being TRBD1 (6 bases). Germline V lookup: CDR1 MGHRA, CDR2 YSYEKL. This CDR3 is 17 amino acids long. The CDR3 protein is CVSSQEHRRGIGSSLHF. DNA for the CDR3: TGCGTCAGCAGCCAAGAGCACCGAAGGGGGATTGGATCATCCCTCCACTTT.

The chain carries TRBV13 and TRBJ2-1, with D unresolved. Germline V gene sequence: CDR1 PRHDT, CDR2 FYEKMQ (reference sequence). The V gene lost 8 bases and the J gene lost 5 bases, with 16 bases spanning the gap. This CDR3 comprises 14 residues. Here the CDR3 reads CASDLARGNNEQFF. CDR3 nucleotide sequence: TGTGCCAGCGACCTCGCCCGAGGAAACAATGAGCAGTTCTTC.

Concerning this clonotype: This clone may be a read error of a much larger clone one base away. This CDR3 is missing its conserved last phenylalanine or tryptophan, likely due to a read error. The V gene is TRBV19, the J gene TRBJ2-2, with D uncertain. CDR1 and CDR2 (germline): LNHDA, SQIVND (reference sequence). CDR3 length: 17 residues. Between the trimmed V and J ends, which lost 6 bases and 3 bases, there was a span of 20 bases. CDR3 region: CASSALDPTGDTGELFL. CDR3 DNA: TGTGCCAGTAGCGCTTTGGACCCAACTGGGGACACCGGGGAGCTGTTTCTT.

As regards this clonotype: This CDR3 fails to terminate in the conserved phenylalanine or tryptophan, so it likely reflects a read error. Because the CDR3's place on the DNA is in doubt, the DNA is left out and the CDR3 is given as listed by TCRdb. The chain couples TRBV11-3 to TRBJ2-3. Germline CDR1 reads SGHNT; CDR2 reads YENEEA. The CDR3 has 13 residues if both end residues are counted. CDR3 residues: CAISWGEADMQYC.

A remark on this clonotype: An end of the junction differs from the germline gene, which may be a read error. This chain joins TRBV5-4 and TRBJ1-3; D not certain. Germline CDR1 SGHNT, CDR2 YYREEE (reference sequence). This CDR3 comprises 15 residues. The CDR3 DNA follows: TGTGCCAGCCGCTTCTCCGGCCCCGCTGGAGACACCATATATTTT. Amino acid sequence: CASRFSGPAGDTIYF.

Concerning this clonotype: A junction end diverges from the germline sequence, so it may reflect a read error. The V and J genes are TRBV6-5 and TRBJ2-7, with TRBD2 matching over 8 bases. In germline, CDR1 is MNHEY, CDR2 SVGAGI. CDR3 length equals 13 residues. The CDR3, as DNA: TGCGCCAGCGGCCAAAGCGGGAGCTACGAGCAGTACTTC. Translating it yields CASGQSGSYEQYF.

This clonotype was counted a single time. No conserved phenylalanine or tryptophan is present at the end of the CDR3, so a read error is the likely explanation. Because the CDR3's place on the DNA is in doubt, the DNA is left out and the CDR3 is given as listed by TCRdb. The chain employs TRBV12-3 or TRBV12-4 and TRBJ1-4. The CDR3 is 12 amino acids long, termini counted. The CDR3 spells CASTLGGEKLFS.

About this clonotype itself: A read error is possible here, since a much larger clone lies one base away. The chain carries TRBV20-1 and TRBJ2-1; D is possibly TRBD2 (5 bases). The CDR3 is 10 residues long. Germline CDR1 reads DFQATT; CDR2 reads SNEGSKA (reference sequence). The CDR3 region is CRAGGNEQFF. In nucleotides, the CDR3 is TGCAGAGCTGGAGGCAATGAGCAGTTCTTC.

The table lists this clonotype with a few counts. A much bigger clone sits one base away, suggesting this may be a read error. CDR3 DNA sequence: TGTGCCTGGAGTCTTCCTTCCGGGGTCAACGTCCTGACTTTC. Translating gives CAWSLPSGVNVLTF. The chain employs TRBV30 and TRBJ2-6; tentatively, D is TRBD2 (5 bases). Germline values: CDR1 GTSNPN, CDR2 SVGIG (reference sequence). The CDR3 spans 14 residues.

This clonotype was picked up a small number of times. A junction end diverges from the germline sequence, so it may reflect a read error. The rearrangement uses TRBV11-2 and TRBJ2-1; maybe TRBD2 (5 bases). From germline, CDR1 is SGHAT and CDR2 FQNNGV. This CDR3 region has 22 residues. The CDR3 DNA reads TGTGCCAGTAGCCTCTCCTACCGGGGTCCCGTGAAACGGGTTCGCTCCTACAATGAGCAGTTCTTT. It translates to CASSLSYRGPVKRVRSYNEQFF.

On this clonotype: The CDR3 does not end in the conserved phenylalanine or tryptophan, so this is likely a read error. The DNA is left out, because the CDR3 cannot be placed on it with certainty; the CDR3 is given as TCRdb lists it. The chain links TRBV10-1 to TRBJ2-2. Inclusive of both ends, the CDR3 amounts to 13 amino acids. CDR1 and CDR2 (germline): WNHNN, SYGVQD (reference sequence). The CDR3: CASREIETGELYL.